This TCR beta chain came from a study of blood T cell repertoires in COVID-19. Across the whole study: COVID-19 samples collected from the United States, Italy and Spain covered acute and convalescent phases. PBMCs, B-cell-depleted T cells, or T cells were the source of the cDNA or gDNA that made up the material.

As originally analysed: Amplification from reference gene primers served as the basis for estimated nucleated cell counts. Generated by immunoSEQ multiplex PCR, the TCRdb table keeps only in-frame clones and is missing some. The V and J calls and clone size were taken over from that table, and D and trimming were inferred from the DNA. The data contain roughly 130,000 clones, 80% to 90% of them seen just once; the ten biggest clones take up 3.6%. CDR1 is SNHLY, CDR2 FYNNEI, per germline. CDR3 length equals 14 residues. J was trimmed by 3 bases and V by 4 bases; bases with no gene match: 5. V is TRBV2 and J is TRBJ2-5; TRBD1 agrees at 7 bases. The receptor comes from a woman between 55 and 75 years old with acute or convalescent COVID-19. Input material: peripheral blood. The CDR3 loop reads CASSGDQGEETQYF. The DNA of the CDR3 is TGTGCCAGCAGTGGGGACCAGGGGGAAGAGACCCAGTACTTC.